Listed below are T cell receptor beta chains from one sample, sequenced in a study of shared clonotypes between healthy human individuals. Generated by immunoSEQ multiplex PCR, the TCRdb table keeps only in-frame clones and is missing some. The sample holds 450,000 to 500,000 clones, 78% seen once. The sequencing sample was made of PBMCs. These receptors came from a woman aged 40 to 50 in good health. Some clones in this sample may be carry-over from other donors' samples. The CDR3 runs from the conserved cysteine through the conserved F or W. A D gene is named only where the DNA matches it firmly. Clone size is stated in some rows and not others, as once, few, many or a class when expanded.

>TRBJ1-5|TRBV6-5|NA|NA
CATNGAFGQPQHF
TGTGCCACCAACGGGGCGTTCGGTCAGCCCCAGCATTTT
>TRBJ1-5|TRBV7-9|NA|TRBD1
CASSSTGGDQPQHF
TGTGCCAGCAGCTCAACAGGGGGGGATCAGCCCCAGCATTTT
>TRBJ2-7|TRBV4-1|once|TRBD1
CASSQGTGTFSRGYEQYF
TGCGCCAGCAGCCAGGGGACAGGGACCTTTTCCAGGGGGTACGAGCAGTACTTC
>TRBJ2-1|TRBV28|NA|TRBD2
CASRRGGRAVGTYNEQFF
TGTGCCAGCCGCCGGGGCGGGAGGGCCGTGGGAACCTACAATGAGCAGTTCTTC
>TRBJ2-4|TRBV11-1|NA|TRBD2
CASSLIRGGNIQYF
TGTGCCAGCAGCTTAATCCGGGGGGGAAACATTCAGTACTTC
>TRBJ1-1|TRBV4-2|few|NA
CASSQARNTEAFF
TGTGCCAGCAGCCAAGCCAGGAACACTGAAGCTTTCTTT
>TRBJ2-3|TRBV7-5|once|NA
CARSLASGRFGTDTQYF
TGTGCCAGAAGCTTGGCTAGCGGGAGATTTGGCACAGATACGCAGTATTTT
>TRBJ2-7|TRBV10-3|NA|NA
CASNYGTSYEQYF
TGTGCCTCCAATTACGGGACAAGCTACGAGCAGTACTTC
>TRBJ2-5|TRBV10-3|once|NA
CAISEARQETQYF
TGTGCCATCAGTGAGGCAAGACAAGAGACCCAGTACTTC
>TRBJ1-5|TRBV19|NA|NA
CASSENRVLSNQPQHF
TGTGCCAGTAGTGAAAATCGGGTCTTAAGCAATCAGCCCCAGCATTTT
>TRBJ2-7|TRBV5-4|NA|TRBD2
CASSSGLAGDESEQYF
TGTGCCAGCAGCTCGGGACTAGCGGGAGACGAGAGCGAGCAGTACTTC
>TRBJ2-1|TRBV19|NA|TRBD2
CASSSGRGNEQFF
TGTGCCAGTAGTAGCGGGAGGGGCAATGAGCAGTTCTTC
>TRBJ2-3|TRBV27|NA|NA
CASSSWVRNTDTQYF
TGTGCCAGCAGTAGCTGGGTTCGGAACACAGATACGCAGTATTTT
>TRBJ2-7|TRBV28|NA|NA
CASSLDSVYEQYF
TGTGCCAGCAGTTTGGACTCGGTCTACGAGCAGTACTTC
>TRBJ2-2|TRBV5-1|NA|NA
CASSLDGDTGELFF
TGCGCCAGCAGCTTGGATGGGGACACCGGGGAGCTGTTTTTT
>TRBJ2-1|TRBV7-2|NA|NA
CASSFRGWRQSSYNEQFF
TGTGCCAGCAGCTTTCGGGGCTGGCGGCAAAGCTCCTACAATGAGCAGTTCTTC
>TRBJ1-4|TRBV6-1|NA|NA
CASSSGRTTEKLFF
TGTGCCAGCAGTTCGGGCAGGACGACTGAAAAACTGTTTTTT
>TRBJ2-3|TRBV9|NA|TRBD2
CASGAGGRTDTQYF
TGTGCCAGCGGGGCGGGAGGTCGTACAGATACGCAGTATTTT
>TRBJ2-7|TRBV27|NA|NA
CASSHRGRGAYEQYF
TGTGCCAGCAGCCATCGGGGCAGGGGAGCCTACGAGCAGTACTTC
>TRBJ2-7|TRBV28|NA|TRBD2
CASSFLAGDGNEQYF
TGTGCCAGCAGTTTTCTAGCGGGAGACGGAAACGAGCAGTACTTC
>TRBJ2-2|TRBV18|NA|NA
CASSPLAGQNTGELFF
TGTGCCAGCTCACCGTTAGCAGGCCAGAACACCGGGGAGCTGTTTTTT
>TRBJ2-7|TRBV5-1|NA|NA
CASSHTEVGGEQYF
TGCGCCAGCAGCCACACAGAGGTGGGGGGCGAGCAGTACTTC
>TRBJ2-7|TRBV6-1|few|TRBD2
CASSPLAGATYEQYF
TGTGCCAGCAGTCCCCTAGCGGGAGCCACCTACGAGCAGTACTTC
>TRBJ1-3|TRBV9|NA|TRBD1
CASSARTGSGNTIYF
TGTGCCAGCAGCGCCCGGACAGGGTCTGGAAACACCATATATTTT
>TRBJ2-3|TRBV5-6|NA|TRBD2
CASSLRLAGTDTQYF
TGTGCCAGCAGCTTAAGACTAGCGGGCACAGATACGCAGTATTTT
>TRBJ2-1|TRBV5-5|NA|TRBD2
CASSRGLAEYNEQFF
TGTGCCAGCAGTCGAGGACTAGCGGAGTACAATGAGCAGTTCTTC
>TRBJ2-1|TRBV28|NA|TRBD1
CATSSVRDRGSSGQGNEQFF
TGTGCCACCTCCTCAGTAAGGGACAGGGGGAGTAGCGGACAGGGGAATGAGCAGTTCTTC
>TRBJ2-3|TRBV27|NA|TRBD2
CASSLFPQALAGEGSTDTQYF
TGTGCCAGCAGTTTATTTCCCCAGGCGCTAGCGGGAGAAGGGAGCACAGATACGCAGTATTTT
>TRBJ1-5|TRBV7-8|NA|NA
CASSLLGARHLYSNQPQHF
TGTGCCAGCAGCTTACTCGGGGCCAGACACCTATATAGCAATCAGCCCCAGCATTTT
>TRBJ1-5|TRBV15|once|NA
CATSRDRGSQPQHF
TGTGCCACCAGCAGAGATCGGGGTAGTCAGCCCCAGCATTTT
>TRBJ1-2|TRBV6-5|once|NA
CASSPAEGSYGYTF
TGTGCCAGCAGTCCCGCGGAGGGCAGCTATGGCTACACCTTC
>TRBJ1-4|TRBV30|NA|TRBD1
CAWSPHWDRDEKLFF
TGTGCCTGGAGTCCCCATTGGGACAGGGACGAAAAACTGTTTTTT
>TRBJ2-4|TRBV9|once|TRBD2
CASSPGLAGVAKNIQYF
TGTGCCAGCAGCCCAGGACTAGCGGGAGTAGCCAAAAACATTCAGTACTTC
>TRBJ2-5|TRBV5-4|NA|NA
CASSYDWETQYF
TGTGCCAGCAGCTATGACTGGGAGACCCAGTACTTC
>TRBJ2-7|TRBV7-2|NA|NA
CASSQEARIGEQYF
TGCGCCAGCAGCCAAGAGGCCCGGATCGGCGAGCAGTACTTC
>TRBJ2-5|TRBV19|NA|NA
CASSPTVQETQYF
TGTGCCAGCAGCCCCACGGTCCAAGAGACCCAGTACTTC
>TRBJ2-1|TRBV30|few|NA
CAWSGAYNEQFF
TGTGCCTGGAGTGGGGCCTACAATGAGCAGTTCTTC
>TRBJ1-5|TRBV7-8|NA|NA
CASSPQTGGGQPQHF
TGTGCCAGCAGCCCGCAGACAGGAGGTGGCCAGCCCCAGCATTTT
>TRBJ2-1|TRBV14|NA|TRBD2
CASSQASGSQYNEQFF
TGTGCCAGCAGCCAAGCTAGCGGGAGCCAATACAATGAGCAGTTCTTC
>TRBJ1-1|TRBV7-9|few|NA
CASTPLGATEAFF
TGTGCCAGCACTCCCCTAGGGGCCACTGAAGCTTTCTTT
>TRBJ1-1|TRBV28|NA|NA
CASTTPPAGPNTEAFF
TGTGCCAGCACCACCCCCCCCGCAGGGCCTAACACTGAAGCTTTCTTT
>TRBJ1-5|TRBV21-1|few|NA
CASSKWYVPSGPQHF
TGTGCCAGCAGCAAATGGTATGTCCCCTCGGGGCCCCAGCATTTT
>TRBJ2-4|TRBV30|NA|NA
CAWSVGHIQYF
TGTGCCTGGAGTGTTGGGCACATTCAGTACTTC
>TRBJ2-1|TRBV10-3|NA|TRBD2
CAISGPRTSGRTSSYNEQFF
TGTGCCATCAGTGGCCCTAGGACTAGCGGGAGGACAAGCTCCTACAATGAGCAGTTCTTC
>TRBJ1-5|TRBV19|NA|NA
CASRETMTGYQPQHF
TGTGCCAGTCGGGAGACGATGACCGGCTATCAGCCCCAGCATTTT
>TRBJ2-2|TRBV6-5|few|NA
CASRDGQRNTGELFF
TGTGCCAGCAGGGACGGACAGAGAAACACCGGGGAGCTGTTTTTT
>TRBJ2-1|TRBV27|NA|NA
CASSHPLGHLSGSYNEQFF
TGTGCCAGCAGTCACCCATTGGGACACCTAAGTGGCTCCTACAATGAGCAGTTCTTC
>TRBJ2-1|TRBV15|NA|NA
CATSRGPRDVNEQFF
TGTGCCACCAGCAGAGGTCCTCGGGACGTCAATGAGCAGTTCTTC
>TRBJ2-7|TRBV30|NA|TRBD1
CAWAGTGVHEQYF
TGTGCCTGGGCAGGGACAGGGGTCCACGAGCAGTACTTC
>TRBJ1-5|TRBV28|NA|NA
CASSFFPGTQPQHF
TGTGCCAGCAGTTTTTTCCCGGGGACTCAGCCCCAGCATTTT
>TRBJ2-1|TRBV7-9|few|NA
CASSFGGHNEQFF
TGTGCCAGCAGCTTTGGGGGACACAATGAGCAGTTCTTC
>TRBJ1-3|TRBV11-2|NA|NA
CASSLVADGNTIYF
TGTGCCAGCAGCTTAGTTGCCGATGGAAACACCATATATTTT
>TRBJ2-2|TRBV2|NA|NA
CASTQGGGQAGELFF
TGTGCCAGCACCCAAGGGGGGGGGCAGGCCGGGGAGCTGTTTTTT
>TRBJ1-2|TRBV30|NA|TRBD1
CAWGTDPYGYTF
TGTGCCTGGGGGACAGATCCCTATGGCTACACCTTC
>TRBJ2-1|TRBV29-1|few|TRBD1
CSVVGAGGFSYNEQFF
TGCAGCGTTGTGGGGGCAGGGGGCTTCTCCTACAATGAGCAGTTCTTC